This TCR beta chain derives from a study of T cells in Graves' hyperthyroidism and ophthalmopathy. RNA transcripts yielded amplified TCR beta CDR3 regions. With the HTBI primer set, the TCR CDR3 went through a first round of RT-PCR. From the multiplex PCR reads, TCRdb called clonotypes with MiXCR, one entry per CDR3 protein. The data show over 350,000 distinct CDR3 sequences, roughly 14% seen once. CDR1 and CDR2 from the germline V gene are SGHTA and FQGNSA. V was clipped by 5 bases and J by 4 bases, with 15 bases between them. The CDR3 covers 15 residues. The receptor was derived from a man aged 18 to 30 with Graves' ophthalmopathy. The chain links TRBV7-2 to TRBJ2-1; tentatively, D is TRBD2 (6 bases). The specimen sequenced was blood. The CDR3 DNA sequence: TGTGCCAGCAGCGTAGACGGGAGAGCTTACAATGAGCAGTTCTTC. It encodes CASSVDGRAYNEQFF.